This T cell receptor beta chain was sequenced during a study of T cell repertoires in cytomegalovirus infection. Overall study context: Public TCR beta signatures marked donors with CMV infection and the matching HLA.

A remark on this clonotype: Its specificity is not known.

TCRdb reprocessed the reads via MiXCR and lists one record per CDR3 protein. This table has more than 35,000 distinct CDR3 sequences, around half appearing once. Trimming at V came to 4 bases and at J to 10 bases, leaving 8 bases not matched to a gene. CDR3 length: 14 amino acids. The germline V gene encodes CDR1 SGHRS and CDR2 YFSETQ. The TCR comes from a human donor in good health (CMV status not recorded). Some clones in this sample may be carry-over from other donors' samples. Sequencing was performed on CD8+ T cells from cultured PBMCs, taken from culture after CMV antigen stimulation. The V gene is TRBV5-1, the J gene TRBJ1-6, with 7 bases fitting TRBD1. The chain's CDR3 is CASSSSGTVSPLHF. Written as DNA, the CDR3 is TGCGCCAGCAGCAGTTCCGGGACAGTCTCACCCCTCCACTTT. The full variable domain, with the rest looked up from reference TRBV5-1 and TRBJ1-6, is KAGVTQTPRYLIKTRGQQVTLSCSPISGHRSVSWYQQTPGQGLQFLFEYFSETQRNKGNFPGRFSGRQFSNSRSEMNVSTLELGDSALYLCASSSSGTVSPLHFGNGTRLTVT.